This T cell receptor (beta chain) was observed in a study of T cells in women clearing cervical HPV infection. Study-level points and caveats: Combining TCR richness with V gene abundances gave approximately 0.8 AUC. Associations may precede or follow infection; HPV-specific or memory T cells were not isolated. TRBV6-7 abundance was lower in cases than controls (around 0.1% versus 0.15%).

Details on this clone: Its antigen is not known. The CDR3 end lies 3 residues beyond the end of the read and is filled in from the germline J gene.

Average input was approximately 1.3 ug genomic DNA for immunoSEQ TCR beta CDR3 amplification. Assay used: immunoSEQ multiplex PCR; TCRdb lists only in-frame clones, some missing. The sample table sets out tens of thousands of clones. The germline gives CDR1 GTSNPN, CDR2 SVGIG (reference sequence). V dropped 1 base and J dropped 5 bases, with 11 bases sitting between them. CDR3 size: 13 residues. Sequencing input: blood buffy coat. This clonotype was sampled from a woman aged 18-70 years with a cervical HPV16 infection that either progressed to CIN3+ or cleared (not recorded which). The chain recombines TRBV30 with TRBJ1-1; D is possibly TRBD1 (5 bases). CDR3 sequence: CAWSGLGGTEAFF. Incomplete CDR3 DNA: TGTGCCTGGAGTGGGCTCGGGGGTACTGAA.